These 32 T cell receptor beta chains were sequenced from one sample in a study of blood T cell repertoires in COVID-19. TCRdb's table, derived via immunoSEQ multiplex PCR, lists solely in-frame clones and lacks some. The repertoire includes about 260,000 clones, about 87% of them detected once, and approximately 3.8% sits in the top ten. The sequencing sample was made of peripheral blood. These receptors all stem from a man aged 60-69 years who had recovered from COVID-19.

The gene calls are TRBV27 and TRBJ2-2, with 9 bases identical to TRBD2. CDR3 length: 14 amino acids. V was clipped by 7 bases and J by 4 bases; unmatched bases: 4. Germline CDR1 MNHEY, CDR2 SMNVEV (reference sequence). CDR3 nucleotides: TGTGCCAGCAAAGGGACTAGCACCACCGGGGAGCTGTTTTTT. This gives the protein CASKGTSTTGELFF.

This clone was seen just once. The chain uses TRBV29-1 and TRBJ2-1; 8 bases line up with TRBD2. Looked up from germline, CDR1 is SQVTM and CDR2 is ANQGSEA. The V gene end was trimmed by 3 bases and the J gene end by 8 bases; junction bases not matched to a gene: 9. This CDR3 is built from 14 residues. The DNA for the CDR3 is TGCAGCGTTGAGCCCTTCGCGGGGGGCTATGAGCAGTTCTTC. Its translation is CSVEPFAGGYEQFF.

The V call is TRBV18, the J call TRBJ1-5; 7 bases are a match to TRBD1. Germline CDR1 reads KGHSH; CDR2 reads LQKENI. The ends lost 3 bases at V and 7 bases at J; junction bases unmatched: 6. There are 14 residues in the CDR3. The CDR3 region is CASSPDRSVQPQHF. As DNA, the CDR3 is TGTGCCAGCTCACCGGACAGGTCGGTCCAGCCCCAGCATTTT.

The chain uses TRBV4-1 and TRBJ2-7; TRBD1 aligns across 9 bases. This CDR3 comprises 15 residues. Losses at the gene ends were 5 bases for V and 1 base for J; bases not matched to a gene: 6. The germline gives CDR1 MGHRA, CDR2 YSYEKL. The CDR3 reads CASSAWTGESYEQYF. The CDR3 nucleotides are TGCGCCAGCAGCGCCTGGACAGGGGAATCCTACGAGCAGTACTTC.

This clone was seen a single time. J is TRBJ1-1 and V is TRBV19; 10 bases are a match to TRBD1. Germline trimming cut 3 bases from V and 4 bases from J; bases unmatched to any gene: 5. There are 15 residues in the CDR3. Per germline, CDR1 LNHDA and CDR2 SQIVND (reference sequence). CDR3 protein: CASSISGTGVTEAFF. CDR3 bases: TGTGCCAGTAGTATTTCCGGGACAGGGGTCACTGAAGCTTTCTTT.

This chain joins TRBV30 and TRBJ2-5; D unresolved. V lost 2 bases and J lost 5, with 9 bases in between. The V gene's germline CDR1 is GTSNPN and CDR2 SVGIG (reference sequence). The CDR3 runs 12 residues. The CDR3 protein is CAWSTTGETQYF. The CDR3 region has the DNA TGTGCCTGGAGTACTACCGGGGAGACCCAGTACTTC.

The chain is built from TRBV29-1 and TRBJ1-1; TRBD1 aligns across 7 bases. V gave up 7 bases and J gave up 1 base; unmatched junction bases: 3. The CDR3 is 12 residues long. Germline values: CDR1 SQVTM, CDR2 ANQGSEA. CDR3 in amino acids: CSGGTANTEAFF. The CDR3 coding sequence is TGCAGCGGGGGGACAGCGAACACTGAAGCTTTCTTT.

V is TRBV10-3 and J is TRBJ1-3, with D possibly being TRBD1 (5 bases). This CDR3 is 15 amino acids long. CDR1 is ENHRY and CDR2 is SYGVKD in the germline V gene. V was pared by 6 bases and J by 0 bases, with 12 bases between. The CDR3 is CAISDSTVSGNTIYF. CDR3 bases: TGTGCCATCAGCGATTCGACAGTCTCTGGAAACACCATATATTTT.

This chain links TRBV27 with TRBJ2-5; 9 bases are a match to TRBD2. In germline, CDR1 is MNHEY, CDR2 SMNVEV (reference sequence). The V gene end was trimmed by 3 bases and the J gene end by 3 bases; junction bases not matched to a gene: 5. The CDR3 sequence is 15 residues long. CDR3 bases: TGTGCCAGCAGTTTGCGGGGGGGGGTAGAAGAGACCCAGTACTTC. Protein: CASSLRGGVEETQYF.

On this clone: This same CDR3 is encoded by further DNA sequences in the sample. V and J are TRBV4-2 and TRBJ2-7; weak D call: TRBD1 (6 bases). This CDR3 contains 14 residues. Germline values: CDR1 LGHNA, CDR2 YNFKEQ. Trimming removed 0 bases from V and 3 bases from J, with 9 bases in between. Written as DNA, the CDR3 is TGTGCCAGCAGCCAAGACAGGGGTGGCTACGAGCAGTACTTC. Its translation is CASSQDRGGYEQYF.

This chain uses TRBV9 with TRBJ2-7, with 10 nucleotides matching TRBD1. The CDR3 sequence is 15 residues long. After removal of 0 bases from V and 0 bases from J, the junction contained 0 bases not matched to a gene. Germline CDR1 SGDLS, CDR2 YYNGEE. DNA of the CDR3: TGTGCCAGCAGCGTAGGACAGGGGGCCTCCTACGAGCAGTACTTC. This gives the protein CASSVGQGASYEQYF.

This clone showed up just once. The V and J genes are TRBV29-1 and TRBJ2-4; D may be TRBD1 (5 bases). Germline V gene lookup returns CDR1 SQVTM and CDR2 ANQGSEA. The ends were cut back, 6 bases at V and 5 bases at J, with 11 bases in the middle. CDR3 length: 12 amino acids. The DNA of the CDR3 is TGCAGCGTACTCCAGGGCCAAAACATTCAGTACTTC. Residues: CSVLQGQNIQYF.

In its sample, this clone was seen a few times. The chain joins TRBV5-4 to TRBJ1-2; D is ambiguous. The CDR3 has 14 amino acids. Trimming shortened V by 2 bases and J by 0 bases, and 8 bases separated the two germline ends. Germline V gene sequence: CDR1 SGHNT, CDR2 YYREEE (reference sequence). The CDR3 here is CASSLLASNYGYTF. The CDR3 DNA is TGTGCCAGCAGCTTATTAGCATCTAACTATGGCTACACCTTC. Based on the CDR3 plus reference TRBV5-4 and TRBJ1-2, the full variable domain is ETGVTQSPTHLIKTRGQQVTLRCSSQSGHNTVSWYQQALGQGPQFIFQYYREEENGRGNFPPRFSGLQFPNYSSELNVNALELDDSALYLCASSLLASNYGYTFGSGTRLTVV.

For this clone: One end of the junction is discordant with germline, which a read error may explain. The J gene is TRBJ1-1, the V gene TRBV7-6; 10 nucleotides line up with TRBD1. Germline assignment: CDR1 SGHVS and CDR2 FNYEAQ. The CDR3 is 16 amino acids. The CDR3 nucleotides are TGTGCCAGCAGCTTTTACCCGACAGGGGGCAACAGTGAAGCTTTCTTT. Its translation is CASSFYPTGGNSEAFF. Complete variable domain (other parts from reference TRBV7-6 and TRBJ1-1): GAGVSQSPRYKVTKRGQDVALRCDPISGHVSLYWYRQALGQGPEFLTYFNYEAQQDKSGLPNDRFSAERPEGSISTLTIQRTEQRDSAMYRCASSFYPTGGNSEAFFGQGTRLTVV.

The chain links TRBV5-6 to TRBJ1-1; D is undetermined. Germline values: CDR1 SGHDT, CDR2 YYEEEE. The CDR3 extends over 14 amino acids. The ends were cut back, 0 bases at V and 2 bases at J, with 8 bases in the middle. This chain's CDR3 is CASSLDSLNTEAFF. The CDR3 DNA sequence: TGTGCCAGCAGCTTGGACAGCCTAAACACTGAAGCTTTCTTT. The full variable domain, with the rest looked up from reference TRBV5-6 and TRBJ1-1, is DAGVTQSPTHLIKTRGQQVTLRCSPKSGHDTVSWYQQALGQGPQFIFQYYEEEERQRGNFPDRFSGHQFPNYSSELNVNALLLGDSALYLCASSLDSLNTEAFFGQGTRLTVV.

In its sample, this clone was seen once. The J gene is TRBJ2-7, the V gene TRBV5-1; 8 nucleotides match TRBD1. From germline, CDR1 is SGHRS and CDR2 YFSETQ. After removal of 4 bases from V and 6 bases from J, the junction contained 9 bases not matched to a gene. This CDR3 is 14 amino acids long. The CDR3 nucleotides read TGCGCCAGCAGCGTAAAACTGACAGGGGTCGAGCAGTACTTC. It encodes CASSVKLTGVEQYF.

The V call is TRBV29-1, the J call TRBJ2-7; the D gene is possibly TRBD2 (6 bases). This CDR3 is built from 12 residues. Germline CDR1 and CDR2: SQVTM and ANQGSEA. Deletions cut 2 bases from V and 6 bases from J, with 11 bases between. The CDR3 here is CSVEWGGGEQYF. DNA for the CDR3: TGCAGCGTTGAATGGGGAGGAGGCGAGCAGTACTTC.

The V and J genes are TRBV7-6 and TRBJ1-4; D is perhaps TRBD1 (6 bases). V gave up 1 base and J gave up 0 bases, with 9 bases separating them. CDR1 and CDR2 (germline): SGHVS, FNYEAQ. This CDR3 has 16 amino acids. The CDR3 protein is CASSLGAGATNEKLFF. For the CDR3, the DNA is TGTGCCAGCAGCTTAGGGGCAGGGGCAACTAATGAAAAACTGTTTTTT.

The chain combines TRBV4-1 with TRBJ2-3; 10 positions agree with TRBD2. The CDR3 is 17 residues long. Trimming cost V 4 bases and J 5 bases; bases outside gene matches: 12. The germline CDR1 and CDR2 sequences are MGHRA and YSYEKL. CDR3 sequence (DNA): TGCGCCAGCAGCCTGGCTAGCGGGGGAGCCCCACTAGATACGCAGTATTTT. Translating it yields CASSLASGGAPLDTQYF.

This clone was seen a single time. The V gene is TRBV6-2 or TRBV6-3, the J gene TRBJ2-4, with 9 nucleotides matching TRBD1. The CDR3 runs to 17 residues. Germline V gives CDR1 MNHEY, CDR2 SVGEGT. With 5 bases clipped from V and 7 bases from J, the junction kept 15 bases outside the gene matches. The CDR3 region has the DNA TGTGCCAGCAGTGACACGACCGCCGGGACAGGGAGGAACATTCAGTACTTC. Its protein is CASSDTTAGTGRNIQYF.

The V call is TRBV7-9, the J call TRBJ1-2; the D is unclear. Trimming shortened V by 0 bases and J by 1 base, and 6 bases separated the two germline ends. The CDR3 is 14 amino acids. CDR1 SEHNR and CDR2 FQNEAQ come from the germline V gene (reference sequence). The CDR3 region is CASSLAGGNYGYTF. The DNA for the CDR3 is TGTGCCAGCAGCTTAGCCGGCGGTAACTATGGCTACACCTTC.

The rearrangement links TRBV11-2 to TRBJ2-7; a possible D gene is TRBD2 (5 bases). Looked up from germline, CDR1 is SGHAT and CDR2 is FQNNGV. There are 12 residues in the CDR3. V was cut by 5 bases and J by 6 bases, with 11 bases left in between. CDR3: CASSPSAGEQYF. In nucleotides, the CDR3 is TGTGCCAGCAGCCCCTCCGCGGGCGAGCAGTACTTC.

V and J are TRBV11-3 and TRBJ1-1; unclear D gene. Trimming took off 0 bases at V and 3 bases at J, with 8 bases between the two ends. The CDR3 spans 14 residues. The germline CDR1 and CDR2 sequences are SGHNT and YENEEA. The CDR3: CASSLDSLDTEAFF. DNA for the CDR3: TGTGCCAGCAGCTTAGACAGTCTGGACACTGAAGCTTTCTTT.

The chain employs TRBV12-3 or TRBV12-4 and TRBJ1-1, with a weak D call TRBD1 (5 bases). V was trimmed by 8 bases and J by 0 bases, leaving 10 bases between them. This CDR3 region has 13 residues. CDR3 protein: CASRDSMNTEAFF. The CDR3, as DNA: TGTGCCAGCCGAGACAGCATGAACACTGAAGCTTTCTTT.

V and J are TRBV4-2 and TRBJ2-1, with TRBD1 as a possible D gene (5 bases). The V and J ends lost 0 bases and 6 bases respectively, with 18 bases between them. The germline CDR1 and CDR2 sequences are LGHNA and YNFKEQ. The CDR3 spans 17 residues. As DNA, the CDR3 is TGTGCCAGCAGCCAAGAAGTTGTCCAGGGTAGGGTCAATGAGCAGTTCTTC. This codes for CASSQEVVQGRVNEQFF.

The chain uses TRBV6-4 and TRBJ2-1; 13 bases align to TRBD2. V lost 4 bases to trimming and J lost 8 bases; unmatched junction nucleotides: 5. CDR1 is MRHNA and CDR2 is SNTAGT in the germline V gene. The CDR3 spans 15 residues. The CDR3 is CASSGLAGGRDEQFF. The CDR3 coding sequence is TGTGCCAGCAGTGGACTAGCGGGGGGCCGGGATGAGCAGTTCTTC.

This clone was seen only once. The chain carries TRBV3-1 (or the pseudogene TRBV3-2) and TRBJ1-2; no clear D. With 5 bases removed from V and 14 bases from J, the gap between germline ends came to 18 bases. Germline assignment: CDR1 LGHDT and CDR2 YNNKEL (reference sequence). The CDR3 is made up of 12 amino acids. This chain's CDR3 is CASSLMHPLLTF. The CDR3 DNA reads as TGTGCCAGCAGCTTAATGCACCCTTTACTGACCTTC.

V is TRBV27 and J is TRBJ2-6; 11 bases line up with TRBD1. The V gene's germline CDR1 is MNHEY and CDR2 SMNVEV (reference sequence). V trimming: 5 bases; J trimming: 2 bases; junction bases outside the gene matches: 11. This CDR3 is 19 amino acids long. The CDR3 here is CASSPPGTGGLAGANVLTF. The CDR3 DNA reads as TGTGCCAGCAGTCCTCCCGGGACAGGGGGATTAGCTGGGGCCAACGTCCTGACTTTC. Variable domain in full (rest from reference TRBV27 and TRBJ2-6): EAQVTQNPRYLITVTGKKLTVTCSQNMNHEYMSWYRQDPGLGLRQIYYSMNVEVTDKGDVPEGYKVSRKEKRNFPLILESPSPNQTSLYFCASSPPGTGGLAGANVLTFGAGSRLTVL.

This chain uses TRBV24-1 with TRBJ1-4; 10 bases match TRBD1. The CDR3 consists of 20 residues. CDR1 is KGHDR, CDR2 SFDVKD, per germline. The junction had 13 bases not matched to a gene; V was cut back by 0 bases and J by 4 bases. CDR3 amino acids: CATSDLSVRQGAKVNEKLFF. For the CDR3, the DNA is TGTGCCACCAGTGATTTGTCCGTGCGACAGGGGGCGAAGGTTAATGAAAAACTGTTTTTT.

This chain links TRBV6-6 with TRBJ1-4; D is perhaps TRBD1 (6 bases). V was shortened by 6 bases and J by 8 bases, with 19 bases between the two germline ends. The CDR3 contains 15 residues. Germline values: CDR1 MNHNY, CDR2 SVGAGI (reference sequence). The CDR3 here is CASSLSRGALEKLFF. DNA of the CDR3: TGTGCCAGCAGCTTATCGCGGGGGGCTTTGGAAAAACTGTTTTTT.

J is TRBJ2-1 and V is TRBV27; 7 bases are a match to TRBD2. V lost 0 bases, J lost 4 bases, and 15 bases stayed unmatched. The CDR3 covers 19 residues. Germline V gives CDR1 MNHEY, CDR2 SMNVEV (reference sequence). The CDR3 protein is CASSLSPPGASGEYNEQFF. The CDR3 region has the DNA TGTGCCAGCAGTTTATCCCCCCCCGGGGCTAGCGGAGAATACAATGAGCAGTTCTTC.

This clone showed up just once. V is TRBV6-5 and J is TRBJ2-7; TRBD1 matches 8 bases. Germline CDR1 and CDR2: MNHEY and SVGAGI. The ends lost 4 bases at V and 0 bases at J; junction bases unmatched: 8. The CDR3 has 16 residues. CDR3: CASSSYGQGDSYEQYF. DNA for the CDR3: TGTGCCAGCAGTTCCTACGGACAGGGAGACTCCTACGAGCAGTACTTC.